These T cell receptor beta chains were read from a single sample in a study of T cells after posttransplantation cyclophosphamide. Assay used: immunoSEQ multiplex PCR; TCRdb lists only in-frame clones, some missing. This table holds roughly 70,000 clones, 93% found once. Sequences were obtained from PBMCs. The receptor source for this set is a woman aged 25 to 45 in good health and a related stem cell transplant donor. Each CDR3 is given with its conserved first and last residue. D genes are given only for firm matches. Not every row has a clone size; where given, it reads once, few, many or a size class.

TRBV19,NA,TRBJ1-4,NA,CASSPLGNRGEKLFF,TGTGCCAGTAGTCCCCTCGGGAATCGGGGTGAAAAACTGTTTTTT
TRBV6-5,NA,TRBJ2-5,NA,CASSYMGPQEGKTQYF,TGTGCCAGCAGTTATATGGGGCCACAAGAAGGGAAGACCCAGTACTTC
TRBV4-2,NA,TRBJ2-5,NA,CASSQEGGARETQYF,TGTGCCAGCAGCCAAGAAGGGGGGGCCCGTGAGACCCAGTACTTC
TRBV5-6,TRBD2,TRBJ2-1,once,CASSLDLAGSNEQFF,TGTGCCAGCAGCTTGGATCTAGCGGGGAGCAATGAGCAGTTCTTC
TRBV6-1,TRBD2,TRBJ2-3,NA,CASSELAGGPDTQYF,TGTGCCAGCAGTGAACTAGCGGGGGGGCCAGATACGCAGTATTTT
TRBV4-3,TRBD2,TRBJ2-3,NA,CASSQDRLAGGSTDTQYF,TGCGCCAGCAGCCAGGACCGACTAGCGGGGGGAAGCACAGATACGCAGTATTTT
TRBV6-4,TRBD2,TRBJ2-3,once,CASSAGASGGTDTQYF,TGTGCCAGCAGTGCTGGGGCTAGCGGGGGCACAGATACGCAGTATTTT
TRBV19,TRBD2,TRBJ2-2,NA,CASTPTSAPGELFF,TGTGCCAGTACCCCTACTAGCGCACCCGGGGAGCTGTTTTTT
TRBV9,NA,TRBJ1-2,NA,CASSVGQATTPYGYTF,TGTGCCAGCAGCGTAGGGCAGGCTACGACCCCCTATGGCTACACCTTC
TRBV21-1,NA,TRBJ1-2,NA,CASSKVPRRNYGYTF,TGTGCCAGCAGCAAAGTACCCAGGCGTAACTATGGCTACACCTTC
TRBV7-9,NA,TRBJ2-7,NA,CASSFMQGTSYEQYF,TGTGCCAGCAGCTTTATGCAGGGGACCTCCTACGAGCAGTACTTC
TRBV10-3,NA,TRBJ2-2,few,CAISGAGELFF,TGTGCCATCAGTGGGGCCGGGGAGCTGTTTTTT
TRBV19,NA,TRBJ2-3,NA,CASSPWRDRFRSITDTQYF,TGTGCCAGTAGCCCCTGGAGGGACCGGTTTCGGTCGATCACAGATACGCAGTATTTT
TRBV7-9,NA,TRBJ1-6,once,CASSSQGHENSPLHF,TGTGCCAGCAGCTCTCAGGGGCACGAAAATTCACCCCTCCACTTT
TRBV27,TRBD1,TRBJ2-7,NA,CASSSLRDRTYEQYF,TGTGCCAGCAGTTCCCTCAGGGACAGAACCTACGAGCAGTACTTC
TRBV13,NA,TRBJ2-1,once,CASSLEGEQFF,TGTGCCAGCAGTCTGGAGGGTGAGCAGTTCTTC
TRBV9,NA,TRBJ2-3,NA,CASSSGLSPDTQYF,TGTGCCAGCAGCTCCGGACTAAGCCCAGATACGCAGTATTTT
TRBV7-2,TRBD1,TRBJ2-7,NA,CASSVDRGPYEQYF,TGTGCCAGCAGCGTCGACAGGGGTCCCTACGAGCAGTACTTC
TRBV5-5,TRBD1,TRBJ1-4,NA,CASSASGTGANEKLFF,TGTGCCAGCAGCGCCTCCGGGACAGGGGCCAATGAAAAACTGTTTTTT
TRBV21-1,NA,TRBJ2-7,NA,CASSKGGRDRGGYEQYF,TGTGCCAGCAGCAAAGGAGGCCGGGACAGGGGTGGGTACGAGCAGTACTTC